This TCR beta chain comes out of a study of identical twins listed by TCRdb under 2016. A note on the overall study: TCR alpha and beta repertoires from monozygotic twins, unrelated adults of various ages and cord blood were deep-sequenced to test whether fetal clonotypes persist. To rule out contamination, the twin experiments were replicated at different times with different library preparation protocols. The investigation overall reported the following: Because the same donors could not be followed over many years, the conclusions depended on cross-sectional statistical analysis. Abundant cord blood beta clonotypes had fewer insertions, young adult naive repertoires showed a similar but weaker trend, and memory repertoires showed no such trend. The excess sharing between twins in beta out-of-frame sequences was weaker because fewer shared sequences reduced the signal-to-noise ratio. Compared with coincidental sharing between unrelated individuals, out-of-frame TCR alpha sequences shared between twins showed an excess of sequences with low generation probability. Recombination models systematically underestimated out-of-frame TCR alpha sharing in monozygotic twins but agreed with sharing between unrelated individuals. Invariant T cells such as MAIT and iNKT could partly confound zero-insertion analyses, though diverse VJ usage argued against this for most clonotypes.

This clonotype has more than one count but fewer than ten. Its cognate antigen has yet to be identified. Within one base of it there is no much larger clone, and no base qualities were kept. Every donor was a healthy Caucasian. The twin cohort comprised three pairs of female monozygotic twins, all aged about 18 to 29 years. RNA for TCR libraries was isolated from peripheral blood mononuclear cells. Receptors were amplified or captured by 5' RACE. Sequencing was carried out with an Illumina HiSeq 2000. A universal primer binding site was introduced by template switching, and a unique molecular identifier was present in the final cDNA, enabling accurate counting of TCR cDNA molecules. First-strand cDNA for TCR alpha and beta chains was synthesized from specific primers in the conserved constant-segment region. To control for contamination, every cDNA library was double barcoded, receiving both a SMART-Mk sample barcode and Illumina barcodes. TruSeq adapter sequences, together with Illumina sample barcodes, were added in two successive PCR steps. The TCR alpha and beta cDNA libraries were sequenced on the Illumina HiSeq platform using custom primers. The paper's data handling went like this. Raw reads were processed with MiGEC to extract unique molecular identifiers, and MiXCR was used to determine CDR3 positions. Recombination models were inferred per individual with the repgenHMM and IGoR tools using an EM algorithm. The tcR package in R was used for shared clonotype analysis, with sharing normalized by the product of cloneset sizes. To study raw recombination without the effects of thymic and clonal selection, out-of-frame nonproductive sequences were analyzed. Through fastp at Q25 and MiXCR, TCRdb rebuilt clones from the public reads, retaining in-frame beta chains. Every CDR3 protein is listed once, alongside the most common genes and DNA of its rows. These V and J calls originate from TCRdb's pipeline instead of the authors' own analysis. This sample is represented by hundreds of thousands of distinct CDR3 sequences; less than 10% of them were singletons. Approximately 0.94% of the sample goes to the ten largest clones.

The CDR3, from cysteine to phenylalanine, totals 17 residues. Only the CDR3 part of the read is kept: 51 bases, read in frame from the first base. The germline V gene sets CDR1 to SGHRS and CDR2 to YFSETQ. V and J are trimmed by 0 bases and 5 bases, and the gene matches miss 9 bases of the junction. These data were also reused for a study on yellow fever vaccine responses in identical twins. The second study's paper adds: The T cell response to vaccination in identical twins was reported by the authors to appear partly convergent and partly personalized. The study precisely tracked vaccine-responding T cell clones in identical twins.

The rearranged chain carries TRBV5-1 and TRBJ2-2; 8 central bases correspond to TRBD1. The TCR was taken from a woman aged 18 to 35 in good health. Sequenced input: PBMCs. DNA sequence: TGCGCCAGCAGCTTGGCCCCCCAGGGGGCGAGTACCGGGGAGCTGTTTTTT. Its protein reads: CASSLAPQGASTGELFF. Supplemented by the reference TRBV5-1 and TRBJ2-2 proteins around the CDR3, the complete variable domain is KAGVTQTPRYLIKTRGQQVTLSCSPISGHRSVSWYQQTPGQGLQFLFEYFSETQRNKGNFPGRFSGRQFSNSRSEMNVSTLELGDSALYLCASSLAPQGASTGELFFGEGSRLTVL.